Listed here are 8 T cell receptor beta chains from one sample, sequenced in a study of T cell responses to AZD1222 COVID-19 vaccine. Clones were sequenced by immunoSEQ multiplex PCR, and TCRdb holds only the in-frame ones, with some missing. The sample comprises approximately 200,000 clones, approximately 94% of which are singletons, and roughly 1.8% rests with the top ten. The material was peripheral blood, obtained 28 days after the second dose of the MenACWY control vaccine. These receptors came from an adult who received the MenACWY meningococcal vaccine as a control.

This rearrangement joins TRBV27 to TRBJ1-5; possible D gene TRBD1, 6 bases. The CDR3 is 14 amino acids. Between the trimmed V and J ends, which lost 8 bases and 7 bases, there was a span of 18 bases. CDR1 MNHEY and CDR2 SMNVEV come from the germline V gene (reference sequence). The CDR3 region is CASRRGGGRQPQHF. The CDR3 DNA reads TGTGCCAGCCGTCGGGGCGGGGGGCGACAGCCCCAGCATTTT.

This chain joins TRBV19 and TRBJ2-1; TRBD1 matches 7 bases. Germline CDR1 and CDR2: LNHDA and SQIVND (reference sequence). This CDR3 region has 14 residues. V lost 10 bases, J lost 0 bases, and 6 bases stayed unmatched. CDR3 in amino acids: CATSDRTSYNEQFF. In DNA form, the CDR3 reads TGTGCCACCTCGGACAGGACCTCCTACAATGAGCAGTTCTTC.

The rearrangement links TRBV24-1 to TRBJ2-3; D perhaps matches TRBD2 (5 bases). The CDR3 loop spans 13 amino acids. The V end lost 9 bases, the J end lost 3 bases, and 12 bases lay between the germline ends. CDR1 KGHDR and CDR2 SFDVKD come from the germline V gene. The CDR3 coding sequence is TGTGCCACCCGAGCAGGCGGGACAGATACGCAGTATTTT. Protein: CATRAGGTDTQYF.

As to this clone: Other DNA sequences in this specimen translate into the identical CDR3. The V and J genes are TRBV4-1 and TRBJ2-7; no reliable D call. Germline CDR1 and CDR2: MGHRA and YSYEKL. V lost 1 base and J lost 7, with 5 bases in between. The CDR3 length is 11 residues. In DNA form, the CDR3 reads TGCGCCAGCAGCCAAGCTGGTGAGCAGTACTTC. Translated, it gives CASSQAGEQYF.

This sequence joins TRBV27 and TRBJ2-7; tentatively, D is TRBD2 (5 bases). Germline assignment: CDR1 MNHEY and CDR2 SMNVEV (reference sequence). The ends were cut back, 0 bases at V and 10 bases at J, with 19 bases in the middle. This CDR3 spans 15 amino acids. The CDR3 DNA is TGTGCCAGCAGTTTATCCTATCCCTCAAGCGGCCACCAGTACTTC. Translation: CASSLSYPSSGHQYF.

The chain joins TRBV27 to TRBJ1-6; the match to TRBD1 covers 8 bases. The germline CDR1 and CDR2 sequences are MNHEY and SMNVEV (reference sequence). Trimming cost V 5 bases and J 9 bases; bases outside gene matches: 6. The CDR3 consists of 14 residues. The CDR3 sequence is CASSEQGAGSPLHF. CDR3 nucleotides: TGTGCCAGCAGTGAGCAGGGGGCGGGTTCACCCCTCCACTTT.

The rearrangement uses TRBV28 and TRBJ1-5; possibly TRBD1 for D (6 bases). The germline V gene encodes CDR1 MDHEN and CDR2 SYDVKM. This CDR3 region has 16 residues. Trimming left V 6 bases short and J 1 base short, with 16 bases between. CDR3 nucleotide sequence: TGTGCCAGCAGCCCTCTACAGGGACGGAGCAATCAGCCCCAGCATTTT. Its protein product is CASSPLQGRSNQPQHF.

V is TRBV11-3 and J is TRBJ1-5; no reliable D call. The CDR3 length is 13 residues. In germline, CDR1 is SGHNT, CDR2 YENEEA. V lost 5 bases to trimming and J lost 4 bases, with 9 bases between them. CDR3 sequence: CASSPRGNQPQHF. The DNA for the CDR3 is TGTGCCAGCAGCCCCCGAGGGAATCAGCCCCAGCATTTT.